These T cell receptor beta chains were read from a single sample in a study of T cell changes during pregnancy in multiple sclerosis. Using immunoSEQ multiplex PCR, the repertoire was profiled, and TCRdb retains in-frame clones only, with some absent. The table includes 20,000 to 30,000 clones, around 90% detected once. This sample comprised CD4+ T cells from peripheral blood mononuclear cells, obtained in the second trimester of pregnancy. Receptors were obtained from a female donor in good health, enrolled as a control in a pregnancy study. Both conserved end residues are part of each CDR3. A D gene is named only where the DNA matches it firmly.

d_gene: TRBD1
j_gene: TRBJ2-7
v_gene: TRBV28
CDR3nt: TGTGCCAGCAGCTCCGGGACAGACAACTACGAGCAGTACTTC
CDR3aa: CASSSGTDNYEQYF

d_gene: TRBD1
j_gene: TRBJ1-4
v_gene: TRBV10-3
CDR3nt: TGTGCCATCAGTGAACAGGGGGCAGCTAATGAAAAACTGTTTTTT
CDR3aa: CAISEQGAANEKLFF

d_gene: TRBD1
j_gene: TRBJ2-5
v_gene: TRBV4-2
CDR3nt: TGTGCCAGCAGCCAGGGACAGGGGCGACAAGAGACCCAGTACTTC
CDR3aa: CASSQGQGRQETQYF

d_gene: -
j_gene: TRBJ1-6
v_gene: TRBV5-1
CDR3nt: TGCGCCAGCAGCTTGGAAGGACAGCATAATTCACCCCTCCACTTT
CDR3aa: CASSLEGQHNSPLHF

d_gene: TRBD1
j_gene: TRBJ1-2
v_gene: TRBV2
CDR3nt: TGTGCCAGCAGTCGAGGACAGGGAAATCAAAACTATGGCTACACCTTC
CDR3aa: CASSRGQGNQNYGYTF

d_gene: TRBD2
j_gene: TRBJ2-3
v_gene: TRBV19
CDR3nt: TGTGCCAGTAGTTATACTAGCGGGGGAACGACAGATACGCAGTATTTT
CDR3aa: CASSYTSGGTTDTQYF

d_gene: TRBD1
j_gene: TRBJ1-6
v_gene: TRBV5-1
CDR3nt: TGCGCCAGCAGCTTGGGGACAGGGATAGTGGGTACCCTCCACTTT
CDR3aa: CASSLGTGIVGTLHF

d_gene: -
j_gene: TRBJ2-1
v_gene: TRBV2
CDR3nt: TGCCCCAGGGGCATTCAGCTGAATGAGCAGTTCTTC
CDR3aa: CPRGIQLNEQFF

d_gene: -
j_gene: TRBJ2-2
v_gene: TRBV10-3
CDR3nt: TGTGCCATCAGTGAGTCGGGGCGGGGGCAAAACACCGGGGAGCTGTTTTTT
CDR3aa: CAISESGRGQNTGELFF

d_gene: -
j_gene: TRBJ1-4
v_gene: TRBV5-1
CDR3nt: TGCGCCAGCAGCTTGGGGGGCATTAATGAAAAACTGTTTTTT
CDR3aa: CASSLGGINEKLFF

d_gene: -
j_gene: TRBJ2-3
v_gene: TRBV5-1
CDR3nt: TGCGCCAGCAGGGCGACTAGCACAGATACGCAGTATTTT
CDR3aa: CASRATSTDTQYF

d_gene: -
j_gene: TRBJ1-1
v_gene: TRBV7-6
CDR3nt: TGTGCCAGCAGCTTAGTTGGTGGAGGACTGTCCAACACTGAAGCTTTCTTT
CDR3aa: CASSLVGGGLSNTEAFF

d_gene: -
j_gene: TRBJ2-2
v_gene: TRBV25-1
CDR3nt: TGTGCCAGCAATAGTCCTCTACAGGGGAACACCGGGGAGCTGTTTTTT
CDR3aa: CASNSPLQGNTGELFF

d_gene: TRBD2
j_gene: TRBJ2-5
v_gene: TRBV4-3
CDR3nt: TGCGCCAGCAGCCAAGTTGTTAGCGGGGGCGGGGAGACCCAGTACTTC
CDR3aa: CASSQVVSGGGETQYF